This TCR beta chain stems from a study of vaccination effects on CD4 cells after COVID-19. About the study: Sample provision by two convalescent patients occurred 16 days and one week before vaccination. The study, taken as a whole, reports: Convalescent patients were scarce in the study, and it lacked early post-infection timepoints. Pronounced clonal contraction occurred in clones induced by infection and by vaccine late after vaccination.

Antigen-specific CD4+ T cells expanded by the ViraFEST assay with viral peptide pools were then sequenced. Once cultured for approximately eleven days, the cells underwent separation to obtain CD4+ T cells. It was between March and December 2020 that the person had a SARS-CoV-2 infection confirmed by PCR. TCRdb's copy holds only in-frame clones and misses some; the assay was immunoSEQ multiplex PCR. In the table there are over 20,000 clones, roughly 74% of which are singletons. This clone was seen just once. Its target is unknown. The source was CD4+ T cells from PBMCs cultured with a peptide pool, collected before COVID-19 vaccination. This receptor was taken from a human donor who had a prior SARS-CoV-2 infection.

CDR3 coding DNA: TGTGCCAGCAGCTTAGACGGGGACTACTATGGCTACACCTTC. As protein: CASSLDGDYYGYTF. The J gene is TRBJ1-2, the V gene TRBV7-2, with D possibly matching TRBD1 (5 bases). CDR1 and CDR2 (germline): SGHTA, FQGNSA. There are 14 residues in the CDR3. Between the trimmed V and J ends, which lost 1 base and 3 bases, there was a span of 9 bases.